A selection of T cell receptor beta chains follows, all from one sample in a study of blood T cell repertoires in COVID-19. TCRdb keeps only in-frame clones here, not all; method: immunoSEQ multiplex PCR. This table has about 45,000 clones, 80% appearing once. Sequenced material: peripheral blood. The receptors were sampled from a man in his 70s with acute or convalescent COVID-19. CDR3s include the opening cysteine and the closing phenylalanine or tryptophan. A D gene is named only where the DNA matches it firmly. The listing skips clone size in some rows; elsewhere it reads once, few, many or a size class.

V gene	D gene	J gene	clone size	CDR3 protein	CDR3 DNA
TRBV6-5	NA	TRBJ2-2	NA	CASITKGLYTGELFF	TGTGCCAGCATCACGAAAGGACTGTACACCGGGGAGCTGTTTTTT
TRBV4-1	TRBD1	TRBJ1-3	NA	CASSREGGAGNTIYF	TGCGCCAGCAGCCGCGAAGGGGGCGCGGGAAACACCATATATTTT
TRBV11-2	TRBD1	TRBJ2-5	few	CASSRDRGLGETQYF	TGTGCCAGCAGCCGGGACAGGGGGTTGGGAGAGACCCAGTACTTC
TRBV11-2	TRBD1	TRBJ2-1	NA	CASSLADRSSYNEQFF	TGTGCCAGCAGCTTAGCGGACAGGAGCTCCTACAATGAGCAGTTCTTC
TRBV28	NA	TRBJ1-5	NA	CASSPLGQHNQPQHF	TGTGCCAGCAGTCCCCTTGGGCAGCACAATCAGCCCCAGCATTTT
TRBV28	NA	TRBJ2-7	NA	CASSFPRGSYEQYF	TGTGCCAGCAGTTTCCCCCGCGGTTCCTACGAGCAGTACTTC
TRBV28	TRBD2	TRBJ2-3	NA	CASIGGADTQYF	TGTGCCAGCATCGGGGGGGCAGATACGCAGTATTTT
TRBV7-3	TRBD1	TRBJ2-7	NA	CASSSTGVNEQYF	TGTGCCAGCAGCTCCACAGGGGTAAACGAGCAGTACTTC
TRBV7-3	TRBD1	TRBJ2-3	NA	CASSLYIKTGVTDTQYF	TGTGCCAGCAGCTTATATATTAAGACAGGGGTCACAGATACGCAGTATTTT
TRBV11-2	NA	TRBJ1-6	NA	CASSLDIGSPLHF	TGTGCCAGCAGCTTAGACATCGGGTCACCCCTCCACTTT
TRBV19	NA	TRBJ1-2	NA	CASSIRSYGYTF	TGTGCCAGTAGTATTAGGAGCTATGGCTACACCTTC
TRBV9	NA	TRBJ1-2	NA	CASSVEEFPYGYTF	TGTGCCAGCAGCGTAGAAGAGTTTCCCTATGGCTACACCTTC
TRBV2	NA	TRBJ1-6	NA	CAGRGVLNNSPLHF	TGTGCCGGCAGGGGAGTTTTAAATAATTCACCCCTCCACTTT
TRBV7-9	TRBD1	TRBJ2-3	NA	CASSHRGSADTQYF	TGTGCCAGCAGCCACAGGGGATCCGCAGATACGCAGTATTTT
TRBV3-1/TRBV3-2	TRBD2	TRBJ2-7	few	CASSFYNGGAYEQYF	TGTGCCAGCAGCTTTTATAACGGGGGGGCCTACGAGCAGTACTTC
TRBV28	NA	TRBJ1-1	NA	CASSTGTPNTEAFF	TGTGCCAGCAGTACCGGGACACCGAACACTGAAGCTTTCTTT
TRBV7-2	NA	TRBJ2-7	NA	CASSLDSLYEQYF	TGTGCCAGCAGCTTAGACAGCCTCTACGAGCAGTACTTC
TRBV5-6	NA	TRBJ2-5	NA	CASSLVEKETQYF	TGTGCCAGCAGCTTGGTCGAGAAAGAGACCCAGTACTTC
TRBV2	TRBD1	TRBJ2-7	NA	CASRGQSFGEQYF	TGTGCCAGCAGGGGACAGTCCTTTGGCGAGCAGTACTTC
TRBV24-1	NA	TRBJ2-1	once	CATSVFLQGEQFF	TGTGCCACCAGTGTTTTCTTACAGGGTGAGCAGTTCTTC
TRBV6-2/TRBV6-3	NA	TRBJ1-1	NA	CASSYLGTWGESNTEAFF	TGTGCCAGCAGTTATCTAGGCACATGGGGGGAGAGTAACACTGAAGCTTTCTTT
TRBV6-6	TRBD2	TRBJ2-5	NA	CASSPRLAGETQYF	TGTGCCAGCAGTCCTCGACTAGCGGGAGAGACCCAGTACTTC
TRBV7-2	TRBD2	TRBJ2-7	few	CASSSSGGPYEQYF	TGTGCCAGCAGCTCCAGCGGGGGCCCCTACGAGCAGTACTTC
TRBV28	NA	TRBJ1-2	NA	CASSLEGYGYTF	TGTGCCAGCAGTTTAGAGGGATATGGCTACACCTTC
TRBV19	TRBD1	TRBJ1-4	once	CASSTDRAPNEKLFF	TGTGCCAGTAGTACCGACAGGGCCCCTAATGAAAAACTGTTTTTT
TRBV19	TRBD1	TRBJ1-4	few	CASRVTGLNEKLFF	TGTGCCAGTAGGGTGACAGGGCTCAATGAAAAACTGTTTTTT
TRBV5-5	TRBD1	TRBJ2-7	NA	CASSLGTGYYYEQYF	TGTGCCAGCAGCCTAGGGACAGGGTATTACTACGAGCAGTACTTC
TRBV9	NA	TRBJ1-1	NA	CASSAPPSGGEAFF	TGTGCCAGCAGCGCCCCTCCTTCGGGGGGTGAAGCTTTCTTT